This T cell receptor beta chain was captured in a study of T cells in Graves' hyperthyroidism and ophthalmopathy. This clonotype was seen only a few times. This CDR3 spans 15 amino acids. Between the trimmed V and J ends, which lost 5 bases and 6 bases, there was a span of 16 bases. Germline-derived CDR1 and CDR2 are LNHDA and SQIVND (reference sequence). Using RNA transcripts as the source, TCR beta CDR3 regions were amplified. RT-PCR in the first round (using the HTBI primer set) targeted the TCR CDR3. Using its own MiXCR run on the multiplex PCR reads, TCRdb lists one record per CDR3 protein. The sample carries under 400,000 distinct CDR3 sequences, about 18% recorded once. The authors deemed Graves' hyperthyroidism stable absent ophthalmopathy progression within 18 months.

The rearrangement uses TRBV19 and TRBJ2-2; possible D gene TRBD2, 6 bases. The sequenced material came from blood. The sequence came from a woman aged 45 to 65 with Graves' hyperthyroidism. CDR3 nucleotide sequence: TGTGCCAGTAGTTTTGGCTGGGGGACTCCCGGGGAGCTGTTTTTT. Translated, it gives CASSFGWGTPGELFF.